The 9 T cell receptor beta chains given below trace back to one sample, sequenced in a study of radiotherapy plus CTLA-4 blockade in lung cancer. Assay: immunoSEQ multiplex PCR; the TCRdb copy retains only in-frame clones and omits some. The sample includes about 43,000 clones, roughly 64% seen only once; the top ten take approximately 23%. The material was peripheral blood, obtained from a patient treated with radiotherapy plus ipilimumab. The receptors were sampled from a human donor with non-small cell lung cancer who had a partial response to radiotherapy plus ipilimumab.

A single count supports this clone. This rearrangement joins TRBV30 to TRBJ1-1; perhaps TRBD1 as D (6 bases). V was pared by 1 base and J by 4 bases, with 10 bases between. This CDR3 region has 13 residues. The germline gives CDR1 GTSNPN, CDR2 SVGIG (reference sequence). The CDR3 is CAWSGTARTEAFF. In DNA, the CDR3 is TGTGCCTGGAGTGGGACAGCACGCACTGAAGCTTTCTTT.

This clone has just a few counts. V gene TRBV7-6 combines with J gene TRBJ1-1; a possible D gene is TRBD1 (6 bases). The CDR3 has 11 amino acids. V lost 6 bases and J lost 7, with 9 bases in between. CDR1 is SGHVS and CDR2 is FNYEAQ in the germline V gene. CDR3 loop: CASSLTGEAFF. DNA for the CDR3: TGTGCCAGCAGTTTGACAGGTGAAGCTTTCTTT.

The chain has TRBV30 and TRBJ1-1; D is perhaps TRBD1 (5 bases). The CDR3 runs to 15 residues. Trimming cost V 0 bases and J 0 bases, with 11 bases left between them. Germline V gives CDR1 GTSNPN, CDR2 SVGIG (reference sequence). CDR3 sequence (DNA): TGTGCCTGGAGTGTGTGGGGGGGGATGAACACTGAAGCTTTCTTT. It encodes CAWSVWGGMNTEAFF.

The CDR3 DNA is TGTGCCAGTAGACAGGCGGAACGGAACACTGAAGCTTTCTTT. As protein: CASRQAERNTEAFF. This chain connects TRBV19 to TRBJ1-1; possible D gene TRBD1, 5 bases. Trimming pared 6 bases from V and 1 base from J, leaving 12 bases between. The CDR3 spans 14 residues. Germline V gene sequence: CDR1 LNHDA, CDR2 SQIVND (reference sequence).

The gene calls are TRBV5-4 and TRBJ1-6, with 7 bases identical to TRBD1. The germline CDR1 and CDR2 sequences are SGHNT and YYREEE (reference sequence). V shed 3 bases and J 5 bases; nucleotides not matched to a gene: 5. This CDR3 contains 15 residues. CDR3 DNA: TGTGCCAGCAGCTCTTCAGGGGGGAATAATTCACCCCTCCACTTT. This encodes CASSSSGGNNSPLHF.

This CDR3 is CASSPAADSRNTGELFF. The CDR3 coding sequence is TGTGCCAGCTCACCAGCCGCGGACTCTCGGAACACCGGGGAGCTGTTTTTT. The chain employs TRBV18 and TRBJ2-2; maybe TRBD2 (5 bases). V was trimmed by 2 bases and J by 1 base, leaving 14 bases between them. CDR3 length equals 17 residues. Germline V CDR1 and CDR2: KGHSH, LQKENI.

This clone was seen only a few times. The chain has TRBV7-9 and TRBJ2-3; D is perhaps TRBD2 (5 bases). Trimming removed 5 bases from V and 2 bases from J, with 17 bases in between. CDR3 length equals 16 residues. Per germline, CDR1 SEHNR and CDR2 FQNEAQ (reference sequence). The CDR3: CASSPRGFTATDTQYF. In DNA form, the CDR3 reads TGTGCCAGCAGCCCACGGGGTTTTACGGCCACAGATACGCAGTATTTT. Together with reference TRBV7-9 and TRBJ2-3, the CDR3 gives the full variable domain: DTGVSQNPRHKITKRGQNVTFRCDPISEHNRLYWYRQTLGQGPEFLTYFQNEAQLEKSRLLSDRFSAERPKGSFSTLEIQRTEQGDSAMYLCASSPRGFTATDTQYFGPGTRLTVL.

This chain joins TRBV7-3 and TRBJ2-1, with TRBD2 identical over 7 bases. V gave up 3 bases and J gave up 5 bases; unmatched junction bases: 7. This CDR3 comprises 15 residues. Germline CDR1 and CDR2: SGHTA and FQGTGA. CDR3 coding DNA: TGTGCCAGCAGCTTCTCCGGGACTAACAACAATGAGCAGTTCTTC. Encoded protein: CASSFSGTNNNEQFF.

The chain combines TRBV18 with TRBJ2-1; 12 bases fit TRBD2. This CDR3 comprises 14 residues. The germline CDR1 and CDR2 sequences are KGHSH and LQKENI. V lost 5 bases and J lost 5; bases outside the gene matches: 1. The CDR3 sequence is CASSASGRDNEQFF. CDR3 coding DNA: TGTGCCAGCTCAGCTAGCGGGAGGGACAATGAGCAGTTCTTC.